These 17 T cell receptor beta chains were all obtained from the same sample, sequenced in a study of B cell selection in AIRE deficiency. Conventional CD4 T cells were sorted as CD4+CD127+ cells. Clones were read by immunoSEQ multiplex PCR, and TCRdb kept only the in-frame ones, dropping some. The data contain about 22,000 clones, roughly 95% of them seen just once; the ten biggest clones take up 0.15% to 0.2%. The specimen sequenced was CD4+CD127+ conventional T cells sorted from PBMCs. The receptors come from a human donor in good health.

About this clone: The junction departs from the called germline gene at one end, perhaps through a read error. The CDR3 region has the DNA TGTGCCAGCAGCTTGGACGGGTTTTCTACGGACTTC. This translates into CASSLDGFSTDF. The rearrangement joins TRBV5-4 to TRBJ2-7; the D is unclear. From germline, CDR1 is SGHNT and CDR2 YYREEE (reference sequence). The CDR3 has 12 amino acids.

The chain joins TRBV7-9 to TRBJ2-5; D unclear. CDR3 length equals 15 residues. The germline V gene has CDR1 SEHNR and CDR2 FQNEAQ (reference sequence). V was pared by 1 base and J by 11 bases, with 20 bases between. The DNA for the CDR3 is TGTGCCAGCAGCTTAGGGTCGACCCGAGTCGAGGAGCAGTACTTC. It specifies CASSLGSTRVEEQYF.

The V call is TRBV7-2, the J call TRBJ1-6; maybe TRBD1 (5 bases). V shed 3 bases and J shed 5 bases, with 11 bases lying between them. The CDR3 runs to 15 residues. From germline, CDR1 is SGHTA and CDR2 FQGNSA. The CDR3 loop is CASSFSGTNNSPLHF. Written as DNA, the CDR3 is TGTGCCAGCAGCTTCTCCGGGACCAATAATTCACCCCTCCACTTT.

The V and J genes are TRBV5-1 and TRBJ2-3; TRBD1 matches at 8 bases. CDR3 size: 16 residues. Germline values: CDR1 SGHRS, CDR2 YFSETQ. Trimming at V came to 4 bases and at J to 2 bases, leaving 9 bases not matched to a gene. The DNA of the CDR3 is TGCGCCAGCAGCGCCCGGGGACAGGACCCCACAGATACGCAGTATTTT. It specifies CASSARGQDPTDTQYF.

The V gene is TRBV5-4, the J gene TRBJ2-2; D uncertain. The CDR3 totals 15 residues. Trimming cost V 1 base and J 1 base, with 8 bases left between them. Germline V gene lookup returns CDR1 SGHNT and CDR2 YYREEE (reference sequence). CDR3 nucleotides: TGTGCCAGCAGCTTGCCAGACGGGAACACCGGGGAGCTGTTTTTT. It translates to CASSLPDGNTGELFF.

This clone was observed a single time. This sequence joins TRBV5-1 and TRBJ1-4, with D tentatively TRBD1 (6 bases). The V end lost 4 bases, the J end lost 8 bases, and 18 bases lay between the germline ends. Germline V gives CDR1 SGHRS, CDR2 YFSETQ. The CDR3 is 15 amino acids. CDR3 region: CASSPDSRGGEKLFF. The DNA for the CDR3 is TGCGCCAGCAGCCCCGACAGCAGGGGTGGAGAAAAACTGTTTTTT.

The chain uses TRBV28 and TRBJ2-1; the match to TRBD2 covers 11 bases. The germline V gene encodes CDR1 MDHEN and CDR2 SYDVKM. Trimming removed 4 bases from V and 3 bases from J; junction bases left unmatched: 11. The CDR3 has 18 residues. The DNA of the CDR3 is TGTGCCAGCAGTTCAACCTATAGCGGGGGGGCCCGCTACAATGAGCAGTTCTTC. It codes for CASSSTYSGGARYNEQFF.

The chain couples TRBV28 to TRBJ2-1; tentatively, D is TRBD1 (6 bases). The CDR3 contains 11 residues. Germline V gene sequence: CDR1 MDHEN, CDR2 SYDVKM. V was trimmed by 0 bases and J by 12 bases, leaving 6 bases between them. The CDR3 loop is CASSLWGAQFF. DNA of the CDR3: TGTGCCAGCAGTTTATGGGGGGCGCAGTTCTTC.

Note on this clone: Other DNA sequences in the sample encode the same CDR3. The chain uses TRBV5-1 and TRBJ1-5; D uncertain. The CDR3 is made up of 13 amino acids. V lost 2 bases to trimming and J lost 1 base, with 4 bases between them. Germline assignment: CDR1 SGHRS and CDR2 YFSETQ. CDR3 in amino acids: CASSLDSNQPQHF. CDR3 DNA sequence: TGCGCCAGCAGCTTAGACAGCAATCAGCCCCAGCATTTT.

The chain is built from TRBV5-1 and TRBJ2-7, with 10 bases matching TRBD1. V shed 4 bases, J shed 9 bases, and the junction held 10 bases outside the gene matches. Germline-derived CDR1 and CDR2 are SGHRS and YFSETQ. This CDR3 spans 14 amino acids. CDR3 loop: CASSPGQGMAGQYF. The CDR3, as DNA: TGCGCCAGCAGCCCGGGACAGGGGATGGCAGGGCAGTACTTC.

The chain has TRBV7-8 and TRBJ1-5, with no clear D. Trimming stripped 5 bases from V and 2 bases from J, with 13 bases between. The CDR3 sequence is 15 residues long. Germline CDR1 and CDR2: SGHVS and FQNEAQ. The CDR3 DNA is TGTGCCAGCAGCGGGCCCGGTGGGCGCAATCAGCCCCAGCATTTT. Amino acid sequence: CASSGPGGRNQPQHF.

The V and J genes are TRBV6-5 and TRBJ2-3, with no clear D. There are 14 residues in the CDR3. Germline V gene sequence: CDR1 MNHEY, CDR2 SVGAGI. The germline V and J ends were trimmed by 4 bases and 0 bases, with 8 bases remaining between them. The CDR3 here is CASSLQRSTDTQYF. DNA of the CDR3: TGTGCCAGCAGTTTGCAGAGAAGCACAGATACGCAGTATTTT.

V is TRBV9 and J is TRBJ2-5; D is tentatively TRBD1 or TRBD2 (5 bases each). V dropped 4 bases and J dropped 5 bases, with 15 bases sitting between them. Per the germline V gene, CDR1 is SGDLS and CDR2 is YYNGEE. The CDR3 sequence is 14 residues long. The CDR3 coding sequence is TGTGCCAGCAGCCCCAGGGACGGAGCTGAGACCCAGTACTTC. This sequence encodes CASSPRDGAETQYF.

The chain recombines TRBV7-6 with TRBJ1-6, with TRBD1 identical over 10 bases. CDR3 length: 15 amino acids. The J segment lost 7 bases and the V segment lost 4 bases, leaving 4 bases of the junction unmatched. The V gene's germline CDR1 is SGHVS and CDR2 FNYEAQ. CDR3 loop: CASSWRDRGNSPLHF. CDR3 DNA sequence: TGTGCCAGCAGCTGGAGGGACAGGGGAAATTCACCCCTCCACTTT.

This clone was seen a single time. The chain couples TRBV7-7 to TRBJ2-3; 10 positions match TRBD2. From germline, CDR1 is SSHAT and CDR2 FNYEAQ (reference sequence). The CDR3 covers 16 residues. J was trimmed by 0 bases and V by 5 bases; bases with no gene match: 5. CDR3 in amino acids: CASSAVAGGSTDTQYF. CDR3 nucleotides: TGTGCCAGCAGCGCCGTAGCGGGGGGAAGCACAGATACGCAGTATTTT.

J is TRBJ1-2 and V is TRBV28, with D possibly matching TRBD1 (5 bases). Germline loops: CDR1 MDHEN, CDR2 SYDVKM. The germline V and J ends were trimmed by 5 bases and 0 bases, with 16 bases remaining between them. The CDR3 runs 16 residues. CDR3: CASSRGDVLANYGYTF. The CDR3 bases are TGTGCCAGCAGTCGAGGGGACGTCTTGGCTAACTATGGCTACACCTTC.

Written as DNA, the CDR3 is TGCGCCAGCAGCTTGTGGGGTATGAACACTGAAGCTTTCTTT. Protein sequence: CASSLWGMNTEAFF. The chain uses TRBV5-1 and TRBJ1-1; D remains unclear. This CDR3 region has 14 residues. V was cut by 1 base and J by 0 bases, with 7 bases left in between. Per germline, CDR1 SGHRS and CDR2 YFSETQ.